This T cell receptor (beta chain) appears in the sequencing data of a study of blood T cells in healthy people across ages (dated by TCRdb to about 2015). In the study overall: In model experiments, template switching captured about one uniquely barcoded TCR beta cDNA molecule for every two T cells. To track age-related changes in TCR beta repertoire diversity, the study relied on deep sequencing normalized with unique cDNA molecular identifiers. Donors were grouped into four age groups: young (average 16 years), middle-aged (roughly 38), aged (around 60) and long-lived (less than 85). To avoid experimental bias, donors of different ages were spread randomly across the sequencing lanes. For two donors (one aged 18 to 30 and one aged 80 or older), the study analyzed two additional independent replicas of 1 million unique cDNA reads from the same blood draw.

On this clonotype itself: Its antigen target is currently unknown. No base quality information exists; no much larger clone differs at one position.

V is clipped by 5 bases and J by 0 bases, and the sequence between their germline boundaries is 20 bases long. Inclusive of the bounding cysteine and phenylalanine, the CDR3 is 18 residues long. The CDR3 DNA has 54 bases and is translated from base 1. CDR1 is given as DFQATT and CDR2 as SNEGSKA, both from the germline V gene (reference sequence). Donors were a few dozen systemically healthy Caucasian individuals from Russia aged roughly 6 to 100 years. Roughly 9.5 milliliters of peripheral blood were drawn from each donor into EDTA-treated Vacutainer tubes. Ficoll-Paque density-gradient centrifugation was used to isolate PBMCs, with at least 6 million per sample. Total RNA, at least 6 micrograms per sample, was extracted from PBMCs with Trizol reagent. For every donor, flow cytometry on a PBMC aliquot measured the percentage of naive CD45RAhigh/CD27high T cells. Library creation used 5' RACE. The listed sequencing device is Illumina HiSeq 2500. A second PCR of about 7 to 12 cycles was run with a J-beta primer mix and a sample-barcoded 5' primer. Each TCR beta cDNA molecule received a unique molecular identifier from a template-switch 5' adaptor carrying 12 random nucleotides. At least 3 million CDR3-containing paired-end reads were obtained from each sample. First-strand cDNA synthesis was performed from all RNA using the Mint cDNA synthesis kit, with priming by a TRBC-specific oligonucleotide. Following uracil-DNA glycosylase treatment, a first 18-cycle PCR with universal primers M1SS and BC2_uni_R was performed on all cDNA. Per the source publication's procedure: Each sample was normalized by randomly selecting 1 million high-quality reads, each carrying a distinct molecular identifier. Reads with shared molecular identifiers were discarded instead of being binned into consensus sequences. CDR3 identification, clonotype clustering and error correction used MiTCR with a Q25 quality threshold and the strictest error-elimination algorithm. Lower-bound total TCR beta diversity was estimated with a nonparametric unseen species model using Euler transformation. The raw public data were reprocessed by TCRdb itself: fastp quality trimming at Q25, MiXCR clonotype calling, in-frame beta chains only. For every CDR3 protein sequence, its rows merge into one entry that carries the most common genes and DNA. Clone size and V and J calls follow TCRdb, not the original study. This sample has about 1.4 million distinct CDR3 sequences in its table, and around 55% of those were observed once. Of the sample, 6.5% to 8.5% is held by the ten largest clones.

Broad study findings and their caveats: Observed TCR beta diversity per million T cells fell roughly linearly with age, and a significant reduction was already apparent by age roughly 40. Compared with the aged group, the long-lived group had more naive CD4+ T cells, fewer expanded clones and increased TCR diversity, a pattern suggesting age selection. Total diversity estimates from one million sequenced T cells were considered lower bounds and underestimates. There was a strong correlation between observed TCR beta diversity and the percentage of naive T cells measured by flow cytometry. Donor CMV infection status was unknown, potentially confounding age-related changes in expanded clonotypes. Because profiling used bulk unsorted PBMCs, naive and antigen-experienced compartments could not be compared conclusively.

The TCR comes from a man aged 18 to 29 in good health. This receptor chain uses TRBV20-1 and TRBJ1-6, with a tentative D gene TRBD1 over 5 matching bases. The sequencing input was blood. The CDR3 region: CSAVTGTGLSSYNSPLHF. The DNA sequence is TGCAGTGCTGTTACCGGGACCGGACTAAGCTCCTATAATTCACCCCTCCACTTT.